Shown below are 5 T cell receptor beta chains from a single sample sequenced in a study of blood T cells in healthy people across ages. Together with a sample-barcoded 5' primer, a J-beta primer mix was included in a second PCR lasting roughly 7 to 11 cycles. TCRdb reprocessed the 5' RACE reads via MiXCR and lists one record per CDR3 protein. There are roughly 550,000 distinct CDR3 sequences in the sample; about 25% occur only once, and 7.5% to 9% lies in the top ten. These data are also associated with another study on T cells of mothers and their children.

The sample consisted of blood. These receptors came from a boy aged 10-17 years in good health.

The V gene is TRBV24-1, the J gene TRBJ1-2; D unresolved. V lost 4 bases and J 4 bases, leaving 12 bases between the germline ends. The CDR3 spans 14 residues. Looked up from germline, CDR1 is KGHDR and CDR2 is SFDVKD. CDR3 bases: TGTGCCACCAGTGACACCAATCGGGGCTATGGCTACACCTTC. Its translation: CATSDTNRGYGYTF.

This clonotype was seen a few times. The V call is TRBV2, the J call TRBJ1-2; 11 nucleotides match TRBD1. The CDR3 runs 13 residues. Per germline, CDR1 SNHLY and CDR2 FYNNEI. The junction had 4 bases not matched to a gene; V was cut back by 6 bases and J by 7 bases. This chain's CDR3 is CASRGQGETGYTF. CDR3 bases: TGTGCCAGCAGGGGACAGGGGGAGACTGGCTACACCTTC.

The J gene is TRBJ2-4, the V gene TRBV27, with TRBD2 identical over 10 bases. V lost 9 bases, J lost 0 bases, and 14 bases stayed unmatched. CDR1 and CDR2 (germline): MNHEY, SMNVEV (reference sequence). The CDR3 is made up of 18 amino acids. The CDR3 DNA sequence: TGTGCCAGTGGTTTAGCGGGGGGTATCGGACTAGCCAAAAACATTCAGTACTTC. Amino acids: CASGLAGGIGLAKNIQYF.

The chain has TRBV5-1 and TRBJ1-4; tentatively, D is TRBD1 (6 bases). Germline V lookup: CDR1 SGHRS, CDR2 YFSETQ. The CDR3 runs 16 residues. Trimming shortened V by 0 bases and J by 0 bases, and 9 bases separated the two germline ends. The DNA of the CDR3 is TGCGCCAGCAGCTTGGGGCACAGGGCAACTAATGAAAAACTGTTTTTT. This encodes CASSLGHRATNEKLFF.

CDR3 amino acids: CASSQRTTGLVYGEQYF. In DNA, the CDR3 is TGTGCCAGCAGCCAACGGACCACGGGACTAGTTTATGGCGAGCAGTACTTC. The gene calls are TRBV14 and TRBJ2-1, with TRBD2 matching over 8 bases. The end of the DNA aligns better with TRBJ2-7, so the J call may be wrong. The CDR3 has 17 residues. The germline V gene encodes CDR1 SGHDN and CDR2 FVKESK.